Only a few counts were recorded for the clone carrying this TCR beta chain. Its specificity is unknown. V was clipped by 6 bases and J by 1 base; unmatched bases: 8. The germline V gene encodes CDR1 MDHEN and CDR2 SYDVKM. This CDR3 spans 16 amino acids. Cells sorted by CD45RO/CCR7/CD25/CD127/CD95/CD27 comprised CD4+ naive, central memory, regulatory and stem cell-like memory cells. The sample originates from a study of beta chain features in type 1 diabetes. The study's findings and limits: HLA influence on TCRB rearrangement stayed unresolved here. Type 1 diabetes patients had TCRB CDR3s that were shorter (moderately but significantly so) in all four CD4+ subsets. The study found that naive, central memory and Treg TCRB repertoires appeared more similar in patients than in healthy donors.

Expressed TCRB transcripts were sequenced because the entire RNA isolate underwent reverse transcription. The repertoire was sequenced with immunoSEQ multiplex PCR; TCRdb's copy has only in-frame clones and lacks some. The sample holds approximately 340,000 clones, roughly 15% seen once. The origin of this receptor is a woman under 30 in good health. This chain connects TRBV28 to TRBJ2-4; 8 nucleotides line up with TRBD2. Material: naive CD4+ T cells from blood. The CDR3, as DNA: TGTGCCAGCAGCCCAAGGCCTAGCGGGGCCAAAAACATTCAGTACTTC. Translating gives CASSPRPSGAKNIQYF.